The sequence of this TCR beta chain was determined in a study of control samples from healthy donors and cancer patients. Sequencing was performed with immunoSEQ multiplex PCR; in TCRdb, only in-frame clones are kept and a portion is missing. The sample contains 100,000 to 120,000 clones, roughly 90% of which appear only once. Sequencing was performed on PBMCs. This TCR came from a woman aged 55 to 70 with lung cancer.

CDR3 nucleotides: TGTGCCAGCAGTTACGGTTTAGGATACTCTGGAAACACCATATATTTT. This gives the protein CASSYGLGYSGNTIYF. J is TRBJ1-3 and V is TRBV6-5; D not certain. The CDR3 has 16 amino acids. The ends were cut back, 2 bases at V and 0 bases at J, with 11 bases in the middle. Germline CDR1 is MNHEY and CDR2 is SVGAGI.